This TCR beta chain appears in the sequencing data of a study of T-cell reconstitution after alpha-beta-depleted transplantation in children. Using unique molecular identifiers, the investigators prepared the TCRbeta library. TCRdb redid the calling of the PCR reads with MiXCR, one entry per CDR3 protein. The sample lists a few hundred thousand distinct CDR3 sequences, 10% seen once, with around 2.3% in the top ten. The sequence was collected from a human donor who donated a stem cell graft to a child with acute lymphoblastic leukemia. This specimen consisted of PBMCs from the stem cell graft donor, obtained from the stem cell graft.

CDR3 sequence reads: CASSLGLRGEGNQPQHF. Here the CDR3 DNA reads TGTGCCAGCAGCTTAGGGCTTCGGGGGGAAGGCAATCAGCCCCAGCATTTT. This chain joins TRBV7-9 and TRBJ1-5; D may be TRBD1 (5 bases). Trimming removed 1 base from V and 2 bases from J, with 15 bases in between. The length of the CDR3 is 17 residues. Germline V gene data show CDR1 as SEHNR and CDR2 as FQNEAQ (reference sequence).